This entry lists 29 T cell receptor beta chains sequenced from one sample in a study of cytomegalovirus exposure and HLA in healthy donors. The primer mix had 60 Vbeta and 13 Jbeta primers. Assay: immunoSEQ multiplex PCR; the TCRdb copy retains only in-frame clones and omits some. This table lists some 31,000 clones. Sequencing used PBMCs. The receptors come from a woman aged 40 to 50 in good health and CMV-seropositive.

The chain links TRBV14 to TRBJ2-1; no reliable D call. Germline-derived CDR1 and CDR2 are SGHDN and FVKESK. V shed 1 base and J shed 8 bases, with 12 bases lying between them. The length of the CDR3 is 14 residues. CDR3 DNA sequence: TGTGCCAGCAGCCAAGGCCCCAGTGTATATGAGCAGTTCTTC. Amino acids: CASSQGPSVYEQFF.

The V gene is TRBV18, the J gene TRBJ2-1; TRBD2 might be the D (6 bases). The V end was cut by 4 bases, the J end by 8 bases, with 15 bases between. The CDR3 consists of 14 residues. CDR1 and CDR2 from the germline V gene are KGHSH and LQKENI. CDR3 sequence (DNA): TGTGCCAGCTCACTCATCTCCGGGAGCGATGAGCAGTTCTTC. Translating it yields CASSLISGSDEQFF.

The V call is TRBV5-1, the J call TRBJ1-5; no definite D call. CDR1 SGHRS and CDR2 YFSETQ come from the germline V gene. This CDR3 region has 15 residues. The V gene lost 2 bases and the J gene lost 6 bases, with 15 bases spanning the gap. The CDR3 loop reads CASSLESPRGQPQHF. DNA for the CDR3: TGCGCCAGCAGCTTAGAATCCCCTCGGGGTCAGCCCCAGCATTTT.

The chain uses TRBV2 and TRBJ2-1; D possibly corresponds to TRBD2 (5 bases). This CDR3 is 13 amino acids long. The V end lost 8 bases, the J end lost 9 bases, and 17 bases lay between the germline ends. Per the germline V gene, CDR1 is SNHLY and CDR2 is FYNNEI. CDR3 amino acids: CASASELEGEQFF. The CDR3 DNA reads TGTGCCAGCGCTTCGGAACTAGAGGGTGAGCAGTTCTTC.

The chain links TRBV6-4 to TRBJ2-7; D possibly corresponds to TRBD1 (5 bases). The V gene lost 3 bases and the J gene lost 2 bases, with 11 bases spanning the gap. The CDR3 totals 14 residues. The germline CDR1 and CDR2 sequences are MRHNA and SNTAGT. The CDR3 region is CASSDDRQTYEQYF. CDR3 DNA sequence: TGTGCCAGCAGTGATGACAGACAAACCTACGAGCAGTACTTC.

CDR3 amino acids: CASSSPGVYEQYF. The DNA for the CDR3 is TGTGCCAGCAGTTCACCGGGAGTCTACGAGCAGTACTTC. J is TRBJ2-7 and V is TRBV7-9; the D gene is possibly TRBD2 (6 bases). Trimming removed 6 bases at V and 3 bases at J, with 12 bases between. Germline loops: CDR1 SEHNR, CDR2 FQNEAQ (reference sequence). The CDR3 runs 13 residues.

The chain joins TRBV9 to TRBJ2-1; TRBD2 is a possible D gene (10 bases). This CDR3 has 22 residues. Germline assignment: CDR1 SGDLS and CDR2 YYNGEE. V gave up 3 bases and J gave up 7 bases, with 38 bases separating them. In nucleotides, the CDR3 is TGTGCCAGCAGCGGAGAACCGGGACAGGGTTTCTTGGCTAGCGGGAGCGTAAATGAGCAGTTCTTC. Amino acid sequence: CASSGEPGQGFLASGSVNEQFF.

This chain connects TRBV9 to TRBJ2-5, with TRBD2 matching 7 bases. CDR3 size: 17 residues. CDR1 is SGDLS and CDR2 is YYNGEE in the germline V gene. Trimming at V came to 0 bases and at J to 1 base, leaving 9 bases not matched to a gene. The CDR3 spells CASSVGGPGRPQETQYF. The CDR3 DNA sequence: TGTGCCAGCAGCGTAGGGGGTCCCGGGAGGCCCCAAGAGACCCAGTACTTC.

The rearrangement joins TRBV6-1 to TRBJ2-7, with TRBD1 matching over 8 bases. CDR3 length equals 15 residues. Trimming cost V 3 bases and J 0 bases; bases outside gene matches: 4. The germline V gene has CDR1 MNHNS and CDR2 SASEGT. The chain's CDR3 is CASSDMQGASYEQYF. CDR3 nucleotide sequence: TGTGCCAGCAGTGATATGCAGGGGGCCTCCTACGAGCAGTACTTC.

The chain carries TRBV28 and TRBJ1-2, with D perhaps matching TRBD1 (5 bases). CDR3 size: 19 residues. The germline V gene has CDR1 MDHEN and CDR2 SYDVKM. Trimming shortened V by 4 bases and J by 4 bases, and 28 bases separated the two germline ends. The DNA of the CDR3 is TGTGCCAGCAGTTCTCTTCGCGACGGGGGACGCACGAAAACCTATGGCTACACCTTC. Protein product: CASSSLRDGGRTKTYGYTF.

V is TRBV5-1 and J is TRBJ1-2, with D possibly matching TRBD1 (6 bases). This CDR3 region has 18 residues. From germline, CDR1 is SGHRS and CDR2 YFSETQ. Trimming pared 4 bases from V and 3 bases from J, leaving 25 bases between. The CDR3 DNA sequence: TGCGCCAGCAGCCCCCATGGGGTGAGGACAGCCAAGTACTATGGCTACACCTTC. Encoded protein: CASSPHGVRTAKYYGYTF. Variable domain in full (rest from reference TRBV5-1 and TRBJ1-2): KAGVTQTPRYLIKTRGQQVTLSCSPISGHRSVSWYQQTPGQGLQFLFEYFSETQRNKGNFPGRFSGRQFSNSRSEMNVSTLELGDSALYLCASSPHGVRTAKYYGYTFGSGTRLTVV.

The chain combines TRBV28 with TRBJ2-7; TRBD1 matches 12 bases. V gave up 11 bases and J gave up 5 bases; unmatched junction bases: 10. This CDR3 spans 14 amino acids. Per germline, CDR1 MDHEN and CDR2 SYDVKM. The CDR3 protein is CALVDGTGGHEQYF. Here the CDR3 DNA reads TGTGCCCTCGTGGACGGGACAGGGGGCCACGAGCAGTACTTC.

The genes are TRBV30 and TRBJ2-5; D possibly corresponds to TRBD2 (7 bases). Trimming removed 0 bases at V and 5 bases at J, with 10 bases between. The CDR3 has 13 amino acids. Germline CDR1 GTSNPN, CDR2 SVGIG (reference sequence). Here the CDR3 DNA reads TGTGCCTGGAGTGTGGGAGGGGGGGAGACCCAGTACTTC. It codes for CAWSVGGGETQYF.

The chain combines TRBV4-3 with TRBJ1-1; 7 nucleotides agree with TRBD1. The CDR3 spans 11 residues. The V segment lost 8 bases and the J segment 6 bases; nucleotides outside the gene matches: 3. From germline, CDR1 is LGHNA and CDR2 YSLEER. The CDR3 loop reads CASGGGSEAFF. The CDR3 DNA is TGCGCCAGCGGAGGGGGCTCTGAAGCTTTCTTT.

The CDR3 region is CASSSLFKYEQYF. The CDR3 DNA is TGCGCCAGCAGCTCCCTATTCAAGTACGAGCAGTACTTC. The rearrangement links TRBV5-1 to TRBJ2-7; D remains ambiguous. The CDR3 covers 13 residues. V lost 3 bases, J lost 4 bases, and 11 bases lay in between. Germline V CDR1 and CDR2: SGHRS, YFSETQ.

The chain uses TRBV14 and TRBJ2-1, with no clear D. CDR3 length equals 16 residues. CDR1 is SGHDN and CDR2 is FVKESK in the germline V gene. Trimming shortened V by 4 bases and J by 0 bases, and 13 bases separated the two germline ends. The CDR3 protein is CASSPRSISSYNEQFF. DNA for the CDR3: TGTGCCAGCAGCCCCCGAAGCATAAGCTCCTACAATGAGCAGTTCTTC.

The chain combines TRBV6-1 with TRBJ2-1; TRBD2 is a possible D gene (5 bases). V gave up 0 bases and J gave up 14 bases, with 11 bases separating them. The CDR3 spans 12 residues. Germline V gene data show CDR1 as MNHNS and CDR2 as SASEGT. The CDR3 coding sequence is TGTGCCAGCAGTGAAGCCACTAGTGGGGAGTTCTTC. Its protein is CASSEATSGEFF.

J is TRBJ2-1 and V is TRBV29-1, with unresolved D. Between the trimmed V and J ends, which lost 3 bases and 2 bases, there was a span of 8 bases. The CDR3 loop spans 13 amino acids. The V gene's germline CDR1 is SQVTM and CDR2 ANQGSEA. This CDR3 reads CSVEGSTYNEQFF. DNA of the CDR3: TGCAGCGTTGAGGGCTCTACCTACAATGAGCAGTTCTTC.

The CDR3 spells CSVAGLDVEQFF. DNA of the CDR3: TGCAGCGTTGCTGGACTAGATGTTGAGCAGTTCTTC. The chain links TRBV29-1 to TRBJ2-1; 7 bases agree with TRBD2. This CDR3 is built from 12 residues. J lost 9 bases, V lost 4 bases, and 6 bases had no gene match. CDR1 is SQVTM and CDR2 is ANQGSEA in the germline V gene.

The chain recombines TRBV28 with TRBJ1-2; perhaps TRBD1 as D (5 bases). V lost 6 bases and J lost 6, with 20 bases in between. The CDR3 is 15 residues long. Germline values: CDR1 MDHEN, CDR2 SYDVKM. This CDR3 reads CASRTRDWGLDGYTF. The CDR3, as DNA: TGTGCCAGCAGGACACGGGACTGGGGCCTGGATGGCTACACCTTC.

The rearrangement joins TRBV19 to TRBJ2-7; 10 bases fit TRBD2. Germline V gene data show CDR1 as LNHDA and CDR2 as SQIVND (reference sequence). The ends lost 4 bases at V and 2 bases at J; junction bases unmatched: 5. The length of the CDR3 is 15 residues. This CDR3 is CASSRTSGTTYEQYF. The CDR3 DNA is TGTGCCAGTAGTAGGACTAGCGGAACTACCTACGAGCAGTACTTC.

CDR3 nucleotide sequence: TGTGCCAGCAGATTACCACAGGGGAACATTCAGTACTTC. It is translated as CASRLPQGNIQYF. The chain employs TRBV28 and TRBJ2-4; TRBD1 matches 7 bases. V was clipped by 6 bases and J by 7 bases; unmatched bases: 6. This CDR3 has 13 amino acids. Germline values: CDR1 MDHEN, CDR2 SYDVKM.

The V call is TRBV11-1, the J call TRBJ2-5; unclear D gene. V shed 5 bases and J shed 4 bases, with 11 bases lying between them. The CDR3 sequence is 13 residues long. Germline-derived CDR1 and CDR2 are SGHAT and FQDESV (reference sequence). DNA of the CDR3: TGTGCCAGCAGCCGACACGTCGGAGAGACCCAGTACTTC. Its protein is CASSRHVGETQYF.

The chain links TRBV2 to TRBJ1-2; the D gene is possibly TRBD1 (6 bases). The CDR3 sequence is 14 residues long. Looked up from germline, CDR1 is SNHLY and CDR2 is FYNNEI. V was pared by 6 bases and J by 3 bases, with 14 bases between. The CDR3 reads CASRERTVYYGYTF. The CDR3 DNA reads TGTGCCAGCAGGGAACGGACAGTATACTATGGCTACACCTTC. The full variable domain, in which reference TRBV2 and TRBJ1-2 provide the parts outside the CDR3, is EPEVTQTPSHQVTQMGQEVILRCVPISNHLYFYWYRQILGQKVEFLVSFYNNEISEKSEIFDDQFSVERPDGSNFTLKIRSTKLEDSAMYFCASRERTVYYGYTFGSGTRLTVV.

The gene calls are TRBV7-3 and TRBJ1-2; possible D gene TRBD1, 5 bases. The CDR3 is made up of 13 amino acids. V lost 6 bases, J lost 8 bases, and 16 bases lay in between. From germline, CDR1 is SGHTA and CDR2 FQGTGA. Here the CDR3 DNA reads TGTGCCAGCAGTCTCCTCCCAGGGCAGGGCTACACCTTC. It codes for CASSLLPGQGYTF.

The V and J genes are TRBV9 and TRBJ1-4; TRBD1 matches at 10 bases. This CDR3 has 14 amino acids. Germline values: CDR1 SGDLS, CDR2 YYNGEE. After removal of 4 bases from V and 8 bases from J, the junction contained 5 bases not matched to a gene. CDR3 amino acids: CASSPRTGGEKLFF. In nucleotides, the CDR3 is TGTGCCAGCAGCCCTCGGACAGGGGGAGAAAAACTGTTTTTT.

The chain joins TRBV5-5 to TRBJ2-1, with 9 bases identical to TRBD2. The CDR3 is 15 residues long. Trimming took 1 base from V and 8 from J; bases not matched to a gene: 7. The V gene's germline CDR1 is SGHKS and CDR2 YYEKEE (reference sequence). CDR3 in amino acids: CASSLNSGRGDEQFF. The CDR3 nucleotides are TGTGCCAGCAGCTTGAATAGCGGGAGAGGGGATGAGCAGTTCTTC.

This chain connects TRBV5-6 to TRBJ2-2; 8 positions agree with TRBD1. V gave up 4 bases and J gave up 5 bases; unmatched junction bases: 10. The CDR3 extends over 16 amino acids. The germline V gene has CDR1 SGHDT and CDR2 YYEEEE. CDR3 nucleotides: TGTGCCAGCAGCAGAACGACAGGGGTCGGGACCGGGGAGCTGTTTTTT. This encodes CASSRTTGVGTGELFF.

The gene calls are TRBV30 and TRBJ1-4, with TRBD1 identical over 7 bases. Germline CDR1 GTSNPN, CDR2 SVGIG (reference sequence). V trimming: 5 bases; J trimming: 6 bases; junction bases outside the gene matches: 3. The CDR3 spans 12 residues. CDR3 sequence (DNA): TGTGCCTGGGGGACAGTTGATGAAAAACTGTTTTTT. It encodes CAWGTVDEKLFF. The full variable domain, its missing parts supplied by reference TRBV30 and TRBJ1-4, is SQTIHQWPATLVQPVGSPLSLECTVEGTSNPNLYWYRQAAGRGLQLLFYSVGIGQISSEVPQNLSASRPQDRQFILSSKKLLLSDSGFYLCAWGTVDEKLFFGSGTQLSVL.